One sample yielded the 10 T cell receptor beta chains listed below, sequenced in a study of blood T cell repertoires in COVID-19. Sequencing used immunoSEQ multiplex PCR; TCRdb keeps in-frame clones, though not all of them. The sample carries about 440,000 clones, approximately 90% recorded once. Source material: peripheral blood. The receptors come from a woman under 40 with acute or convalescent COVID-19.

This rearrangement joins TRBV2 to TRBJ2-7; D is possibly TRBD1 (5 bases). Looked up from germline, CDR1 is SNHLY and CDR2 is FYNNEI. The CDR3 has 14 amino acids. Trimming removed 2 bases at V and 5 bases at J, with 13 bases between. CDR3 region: CASSERTRSHEQYF. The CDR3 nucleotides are TGTGCCAGCAGTGAAAGGACAAGGAGCCACGAGCAGTACTTC.

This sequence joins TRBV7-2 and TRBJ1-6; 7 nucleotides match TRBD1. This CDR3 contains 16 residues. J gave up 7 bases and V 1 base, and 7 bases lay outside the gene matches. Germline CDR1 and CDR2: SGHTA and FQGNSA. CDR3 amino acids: CASSLVEGALNSPLHF. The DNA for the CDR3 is TGTGCCAGCAGCTTAGTTGAGGGGGCATTGAATTCACCCCTCCACTTT. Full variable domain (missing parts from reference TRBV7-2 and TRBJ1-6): GAGVSQSPSNKVTEKGKDVELRCDPISGHTALYWYRQSLGQGLEFLIYFQGNSAPDKSGLPSDRFSAERTGGSVSTLTIQRTQQEDSAVYLCASSLVEGALNSPLHFGNGTRLTVT.

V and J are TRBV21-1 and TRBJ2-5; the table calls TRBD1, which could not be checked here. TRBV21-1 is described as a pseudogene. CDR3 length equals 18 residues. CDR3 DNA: TGTGCCAGCAGCGAACGGAAAAACACCGGGACAGGGGGGGAGACCCAGTACTTC. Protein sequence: CASSERKNTGTGGETQYF.

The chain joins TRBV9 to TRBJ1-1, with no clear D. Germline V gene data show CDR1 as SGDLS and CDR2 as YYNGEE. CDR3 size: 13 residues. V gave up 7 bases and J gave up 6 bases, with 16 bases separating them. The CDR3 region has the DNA TGTGCCAGCTCACGTCCGGGGAGGGCTGAAGCTTTCTTT. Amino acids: CASSRPGRAEAFF. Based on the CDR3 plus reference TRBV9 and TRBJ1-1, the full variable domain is DSGVTQTPKHLITATGQRVTLRCSPRSGDLSVYWYQQSLDQGLQFLIQYYNGEERAKGNILERFSAQQFPDLHSELNLSSLELGDSALYFCASSRPGRAEAFFGQGTRLTVV.

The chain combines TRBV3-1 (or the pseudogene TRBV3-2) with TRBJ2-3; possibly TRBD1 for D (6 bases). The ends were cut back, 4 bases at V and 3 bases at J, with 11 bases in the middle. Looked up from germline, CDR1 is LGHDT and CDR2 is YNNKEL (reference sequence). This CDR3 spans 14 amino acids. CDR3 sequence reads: CASSRSGATDTQYF. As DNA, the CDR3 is TGTGCCAGCAGCCGGTCAGGGGCTACAGATACGCAGTATTTT.

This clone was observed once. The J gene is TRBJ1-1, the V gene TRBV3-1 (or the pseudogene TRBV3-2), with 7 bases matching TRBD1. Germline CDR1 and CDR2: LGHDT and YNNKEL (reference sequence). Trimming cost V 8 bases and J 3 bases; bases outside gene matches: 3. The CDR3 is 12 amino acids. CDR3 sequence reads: CASRDRDTEAFF. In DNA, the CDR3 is TGTGCCAGCCGGGACAGAGACACTGAAGCTTTCTTT.

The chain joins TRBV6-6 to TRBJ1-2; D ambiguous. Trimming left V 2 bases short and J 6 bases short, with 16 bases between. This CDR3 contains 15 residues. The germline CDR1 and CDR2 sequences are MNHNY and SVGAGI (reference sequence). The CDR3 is CASSYERNPVNGYTF. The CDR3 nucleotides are TGTGCCAGCAGTTACGAGCGTAACCCGGTCAATGGCTACACCTTC.

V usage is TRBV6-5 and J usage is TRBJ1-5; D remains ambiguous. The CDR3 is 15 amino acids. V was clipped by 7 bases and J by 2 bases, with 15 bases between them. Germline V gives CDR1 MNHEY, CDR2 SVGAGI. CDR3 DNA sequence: TGTGCCAGCACCATCGCCCCCGGGGGCAATCAGCCCCAGCATTTT. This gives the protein CASTIAPGGNQPQHF.

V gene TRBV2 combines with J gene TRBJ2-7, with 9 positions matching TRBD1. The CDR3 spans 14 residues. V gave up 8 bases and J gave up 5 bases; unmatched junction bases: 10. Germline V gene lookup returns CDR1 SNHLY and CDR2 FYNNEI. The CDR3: CASLLQGAMNEQYF. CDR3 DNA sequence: TGTGCCAGCCTCCTACAGGGGGCGATGAACGAGCAGTACTTC.

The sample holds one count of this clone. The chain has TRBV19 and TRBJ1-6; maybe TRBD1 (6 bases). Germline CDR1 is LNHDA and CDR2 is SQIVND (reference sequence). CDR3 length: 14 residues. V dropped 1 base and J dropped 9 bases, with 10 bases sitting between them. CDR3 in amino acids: CASSIVTGSSPLHF. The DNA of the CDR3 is TGTGCCAGTAGTATAGTCACAGGGAGTTCACCCCTCCACTTT. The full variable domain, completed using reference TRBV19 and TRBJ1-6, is DGGITQSPKYLFRKEGQNVTLSCEQNLNHDAMYWYRQDPGQGLRLIYYSQIVNDFQKGDIAEGYSVSREKKESFPLTVTSAQKNPTAFYLCASSIVTGSSPLHFGNGTRLTVT.